Following are 13 T cell receptor beta chains from one sample sequenced in a study of blood T cells in healthy people across ages. Primers used in a second PCR of roughly 6 to 12 cycles were a sample-barcoded 5' primer and a J-beta primer mix. TCRdb processed the 5' RACE reads anew with MiXCR; each CDR3 protein has one entry. The data contain roughly 800,000 distinct CDR3 sequences, about 53% of them singletons. Material for sequencing was blood. These receptors all come from a man of 80 years or more in good health.

V is TRBV10-1 and J is TRBJ2-6, with D possibly being TRBD2 (6 bases). Between the trimmed V and J ends, which lost 11 bases and 3 bases, there was a span of 17 bases. CDR3 length equals 15 residues. Per the germline V gene, CDR1 is WNHNN and CDR2 is SYGVQD (reference sequence). In DNA, the CDR3 is TGCGCCGGGATGGACGGGGGTGTTGGGGCCAACGTCCTGACTTTC. It encodes CAGMDGGVGANVLTF.

This CDR3 reads CASRLGLAGGPSSNEQYF. In DNA, the CDR3 is TGTGCCAGCAGACTTGGACTAGCGGGAGGCCCTTCTTCCAATGAGCAGTACTTC. The rearrangement joins TRBV12-3 or TRBV12-4 to TRBJ2-5; 14 positions agree with TRBD2. Trimming at V came to 6 bases and at J to 11 bases, leaving 20 bases not matched to a gene. The CDR3 consists of 18 residues.

The chain joins TRBV2 to TRBJ2-4; no clear D. Germline assignment: CDR1 SNHLY and CDR2 FYNNEI. The CDR3 totals 16 residues. Trimming removed 3 bases from V and 2 bases from J, with 14 bases in between. This CDR3 is CASSETLLRSKNIQYF. For the CDR3, the DNA is TGTGCCAGCAGTGAGACTCTCCTGCGGTCCAAAAACATTCAGTACTTC.

This clonotype was observed a few times. The gene calls are TRBV12-3 or TRBV12-4 and TRBJ1-5; weak D call: TRBD1 (5 bases). Trimming took off 7 bases at V and 5 bases at J, with 15 bases between the two ends. The CDR3 is 14 residues long. The CDR3 coding sequence is TGTGCCAGCAACCGCGGGGCAGGCGATCAGCCCCAGCATTTT. Protein: CASNRGAGDQPQHF.

In its sample, this clonotype was seen a few times. J is TRBJ1-2 and V is TRBV5-5; D gene unclear. The CDR3 runs 14 residues. CDR1 is SGHKS, CDR2 YYEKEE, per germline (reference sequence). The V gene lost 0 bases and the J gene lost 2 bases, with 8 bases spanning the gap. This chain's CDR3 is CASSLGNGNYGYTF. In DNA, the CDR3 is TGTGCCAGCAGCTTGGGGAACGGCAACTATGGCTACACCTTC.

V usage is TRBV18 and J usage is TRBJ1-2; 10 bases line up with TRBD1. The CDR3 is 15 residues long. Germline trimming cut 5 bases from V and 4 bases from J; bases unmatched to any gene: 7. Germline values: CDR1 KGHSH, CDR2 LQKENI. The CDR3 region is CASSGRDRGTYGYTF. The CDR3, as DNA: TGTGCCAGCTCAGGCCGGGACAGGGGCACCTATGGCTACACCTTC.

In its sample, this clonotype was seen a few times. The rearrangement links TRBV29-1 to TRBJ2-4; D unresolved. The CDR3 consists of 11 residues. Germline-derived CDR1 and CDR2 are SQVTM and ANQGSEA. V was clipped by 7 bases and J by 8 bases, with 12 bases between them. CDR3 sequence (DNA): TGCAGCGGGTATAGCTCCGACATTCAGTACTTC. It yields the protein CSGYSSDIQYF. Looking up the rest from reference TRBV29-1 and TRBJ2-4 gives the full variable domain: SAVISQKPSRDICQRGTSLTIQCQVDSQVTMMFWYRQQPGQSLTLIATANQGSEATYESGFVIDKFPISRPNLTFSTLTVSNMSPEDSSIYLCSGYSSDIQYFGAGTRLSVL.

The genes are TRBV5-1 and TRBJ1-1; 7 bases line up with TRBD1. With V trimmed by 4 bases and J by 1 base, 7 bases remained unmatched. In germline, CDR1 is SGHRS, CDR2 YFSETQ. This CDR3 contains 15 residues. DNA for the CDR3: TGCGCCAGCAGCCCCTGGACAGGCGGGAACACTGAAGCTTTCTTT. Translated, it gives CASSPWTGGNTEAFF.

V gene TRBV20-1 combines with J gene TRBJ2-5, with D unclear. Germline CDR1 and CDR2: DFQATT and SNEGSKA (reference sequence). The CDR3 is made up of 11 amino acids. V was clipped by 6 bases and J by 11 bases, with 16 bases between them. The CDR3 DNA sequence: TGCAGTGCCCCTCGCGTCCATGAGCAGTACTTC. Its protein is CSAPRVHEQYF.

The rearrangement links TRBV10-3 to TRBJ2-3; TRBD2 matches at 8 bases. The length of the CDR3 is 15 residues. With 10 bases clipped from V and 14 bases from J, the junction kept 23 bases outside the gene matches. Germline CDR1 and CDR2: ENHRY and SYGVKD. The CDR3, as DNA: TGTGCCACCCGAGATCTGGCGGGAGGTTCCAGATACGCGTATTTT. Protein sequence: CATRDLAGGSRYAYF.

This clonotype was observed a single time. V gene TRBV21-1 combines with J gene TRBJ1-6; TRBD1, the D gene given by the table, was not confirmed from the DNA. TRBV21-1 is a pseudogene locus. This CDR3 is built from 19 residues. The CDR3 loop reads CASSKAAWDQSSYNSPLHF. The CDR3 DNA follows: TGTGCCAGCAGCAAAGCGGCATGGGACCAAAGCTCCTATAATTCACCCCTCCACTTT.

Comments on this clonotype: A read error may be the cause here, since a much bigger clone is one base away. V usage is TRBV18 and J usage is TRBJ2-4, with 11 bases aligning to TRBD2. The J call may be in error: the DNA end matches TRBJ2-7 better. This CDR3 has 16 residues. CDR1 is KGHSH and CDR2 is LQKENI in the germline V gene. The CDR3 sequence: CASSPGLAGGQHEQYF. The CDR3 DNA follows: TGTGCCAGCTCACCGGGTTTAGCGGGAGGGCAGCACGAGCAGTACTTC.

The CDR3 here is CASSPAGGNTGELFF. CDR3 coding DNA: TGTGCCAGCAGCCCAGCGGGGGGGAACACCGGGGAGCTGTTTTTT. V gene TRBV7-3 combines with J gene TRBJ2-2; 9 bases are shared with TRBD2. This CDR3 is built from 15 residues. From germline, CDR1 is SGHTA and CDR2 FQGTGA. J lost 1 base, V lost 5 bases, and 2 bases had no gene match.